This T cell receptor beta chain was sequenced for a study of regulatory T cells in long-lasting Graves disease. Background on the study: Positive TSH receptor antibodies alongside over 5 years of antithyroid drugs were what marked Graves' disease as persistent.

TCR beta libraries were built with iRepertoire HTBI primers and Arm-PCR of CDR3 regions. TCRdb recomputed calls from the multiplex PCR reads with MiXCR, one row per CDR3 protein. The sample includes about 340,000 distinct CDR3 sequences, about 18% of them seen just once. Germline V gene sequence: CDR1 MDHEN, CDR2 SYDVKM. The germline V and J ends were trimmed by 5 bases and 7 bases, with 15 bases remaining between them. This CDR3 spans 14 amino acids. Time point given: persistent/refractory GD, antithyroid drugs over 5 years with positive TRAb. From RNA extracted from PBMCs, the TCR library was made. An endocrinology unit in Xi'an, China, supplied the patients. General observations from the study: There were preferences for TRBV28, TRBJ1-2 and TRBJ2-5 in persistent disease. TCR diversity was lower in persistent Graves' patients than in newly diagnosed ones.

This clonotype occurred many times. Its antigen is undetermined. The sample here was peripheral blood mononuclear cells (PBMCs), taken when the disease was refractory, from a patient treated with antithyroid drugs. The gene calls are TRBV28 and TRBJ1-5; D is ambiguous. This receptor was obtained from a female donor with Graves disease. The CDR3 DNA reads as TGTGCCAGCAGTCGGGCCCTCAGCCGGCAGCCCCAGCATTTT. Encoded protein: CASSRALSRQPQHF. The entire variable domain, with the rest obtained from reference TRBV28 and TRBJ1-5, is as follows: DVKVTQSSRYLVKRTGEKVFLECVQDMDHENMFWYRQDPGLGLRLIYFSYDVKMKEKGDIPEGYSVSREKKERFSLILESASTNQTSMYLCASSRALSRQPQHFGDGTRLSIL.